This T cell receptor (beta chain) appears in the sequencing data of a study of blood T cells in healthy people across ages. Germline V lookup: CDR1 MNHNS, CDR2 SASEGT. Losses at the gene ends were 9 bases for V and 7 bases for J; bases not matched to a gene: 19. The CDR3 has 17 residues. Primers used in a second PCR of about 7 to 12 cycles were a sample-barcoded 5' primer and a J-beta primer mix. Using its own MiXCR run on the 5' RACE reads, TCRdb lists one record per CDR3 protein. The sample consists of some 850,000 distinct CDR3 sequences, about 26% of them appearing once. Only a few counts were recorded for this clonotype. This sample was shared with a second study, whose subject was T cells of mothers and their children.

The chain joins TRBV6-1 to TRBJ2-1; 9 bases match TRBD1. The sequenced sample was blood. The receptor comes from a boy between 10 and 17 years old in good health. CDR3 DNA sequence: TGTGCCAGTTCCGGGGACAGGGTGTTTCGTCGGGGTAATGAGCAGTTCTTC. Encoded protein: CASSGDRVFRRGNEQFF.